These T cell receptor beta chains were read from a single sample in a study of blood T cell repertoires in COVID-19. Profiled with immunoSEQ multiplex PCR; TCRdb holds only in-frame clones, not every one. The data hold fewer than 350,000 clones, with 85% observed a single time. The sample consisted of PBMCs or T cells enriched from blood (not recorded which). The receptors originated from a woman in her thirties who had been exposed to COVID-19. CDR3s include the opening cysteine and the closing phenylalanine or tryptophan. Fields, in order: J gene, D gene, V gene, clone size, CDR3 DNA, CDR3 protein. The D gene is left open where the match is weak. The size entry is marked missing in some rows and otherwise reads once, few, many or a size class.

TRBJ2-7,TRBD1,TRBV28,.,TGTGCCAGCACCACGACAGGGACCTACGAGCAGTACTTC,CASTTTGTYEQYF
TRBJ1-2,.,TRBV4-1,.,TGCGCCAGCAGCCACCCCGGTGGCTACACCTTC,CASSHPGGYTF
TRBJ1-6,TRBD1,TRBV5-1,.,TGCGCCAGCAGCTTGGGGACAGGGCGTTCGTCCTATAATTCACCCCTCCACTTT,CASSLGTGRSSYNSPLHF
TRBJ2-2,.,TRBV19,.,TGTGCCAGTAGTAAGGAGTGGGCGAACACCGGGGAGCTGTTTTTT,CASSKEWANTGELFF
TRBJ2-7,TRBD1,TRBV4-3,.,TGCGCCAGCAGCCAAGTTCAAGGACAGGGCCACGAGCAGTACTTC,CASSQVQGQGHEQYF
TRBJ1-6,TRBD1,TRBV7-8,.,TGTGCCGTGAACAGGGACAGGGGTTCACCCCTCCACTTT,CAVNRDRGSPLHF
TRBJ1-4,TRBD1,TRBV7-9,.,TGTGCCAGCAGCGACCGGGACAGGGGTTCCCTTAATGAAAAACTGTTTTTT,CASSDRDRGSLNEKLFF
TRBJ2-5,TRBD2,TRBV7-6,.,TGTGCCAGCCGCCCTCTGGCGGGAGGGCTTGGGGAGACCCAGTACTTC,CASRPLAGGLGETQYF
TRBJ2-3,TRBD2,TRBV3-1/TRBV3-2,few,TGTGCCAGCAGCCAAGATCGGGGACTAGCGGGAGCGCGCACAGATACGCAGTATTTT,CASSQDRGLAGARTDTQYF
TRBJ2-4,TRBD1,TRBV18,.,TGTGCCAGCTCACGGGACAGGGTTAGAGACAAAAACATTCAGTACTTC,CASSRDRVRDKNIQYF
TRBJ1-4,TRBD1,TRBV10-3,.,TGTGCCATCAGTCCCTCGGACAGGGTTGAAAAACTGTTTTTT,CAISPSDRVEKLFF
TRBJ2-1,TRBD1,TRBV4-1,.,TGCGCCAGCAGCCAAGAGAGACAGGGAAGATGGTATGAGCAGTTCTTC,CASSQERQGRWYEQFF
TRBJ1-2,.,TRBV12-3/TRBV12-4,.,TGTTCTAGTGCGGGAAACTATGGCTACACCTTC,CSSAGNYGYTF
TRBJ2-7,.,TRBV11-2,once,TGTGCCAGCAGCTCGCTACAGGGTTACGAGCAGTACTTC,CASSSLQGYEQYF
TRBJ1-1,.,TRBV4-3,.,TGCGCCAGCAGCCAAAGGGGTTTGAACACTGAAGCTTTCTTT,CASSQRGLNTEAFF
TRBJ1-5,.,TRBV19,few,TGTGCCAGTAGTCATCAGACGGGGGGGCTGAGCAATCAGCCCCAGCATTTT,CASSHQTGGLSNQPQHF
TRBJ2-5,.,TRBV5-1,.,TGCGCCAGCAGCTCTGACGGGGGATCTCCCAGGGAGACCCAGTACTTC,CASSSDGGSPRETQYF
TRBJ1-4,.,TRBV4-3,.,TGCGCCAGCAGCCAAACGAGTGAAAAACTGTTTTTT,CASSQTSEKLFF
TRBJ2-2,TRBD2,TRBV7-3,once,TGTGCCAGCAGGTCGCCTGGCAGGGAGGGGAGCACCGGGGAGCTGTTTTTT,CASRSPGREGSTGELFF
TRBJ2-7,.,TRBV19,.,TGTGCCAGTAGTATAGCGAGTACCTACGAGCAGTACTTC,CASSIASTYEQYF
TRBJ1-3,.,TRBV28,.,TGTGCCAGCAGCCGGGGAGGGCAAGGAAACACCATATATTTT,CASSRGGQGNTIYF
TRBJ2-2,.,TRBV12-5,.,TGTGCTAGTGGTCCACCAGGCGTGACCGGGGAGCTGTTTTTT,CASGPPGVTGELFF
TRBJ2-1,.,TRBV7-6,.,TGTGCCAGCAGCTCTCTCCCGGGAGCTGGGGGGACGGCCTACAATGAGCAGTTCTTC,CASSSLPGAGGTAYNEQFF
TRBJ1-2,TRBD1,TRBV5-4,.,TGTGCCAGCAGCTTACCGGGACAGATGGTTTCTAACTATGGCTACACCTTC,CASSLPGQMVSNYGYTF
TRBJ1-6,.,TRBV28,.,TGTGCCAGCAGGCTGACAGAAAATAATTCACCCCTCCACTTT,CASRLTENNSPLHF
TRBJ2-7,.,TRBV2,.,TGTGCCAGCAACGGGGTGCCCTACGAGCAGTACTTC,CASNGVPYEQYF
TRBJ2-3,.,TRBV5-1,.,TGCGCCAGCAGCTGGGGACTTCTCCTAGGAGCCCTCACAGATACGCAGTATTTT,CASSWGLLLGALTDTQYF
TRBJ1-5,.,TRBV5-1,many,TGCGCCAGCAGCTTACAAGGGGCAAGCAATCAGCCCCAGCATTTT,CASSLQGASNQPQHF
TRBJ1-5,TRBD1,TRBV18,once,TGTGCCAGCTCACCACCCGGGACAGGGAGCAATCAGCCCCAGCATTTT,CASSPPGTGSNQPQHF
TRBJ2-1,.,TRBV30,.,TGTGCCTGGAGTTACAGGTACAATGAGCAGTTCTTC,CAWSYRYNEQFF
TRBJ1-2,TRBD1,TRBV3-1/TRBV3-2,.,TGTGCCAGCAGCTTCCCGGGACAGGGTCCTGTAGGCTATGGCTACACCTTC,CASSFPGQGPVGYGYTF
TRBJ2-1,.,TRBV11-3,.,TGTGCCAGCAGCTTAGGACAGAACAATGAGCAGTTCTTC,CASSLGQNNEQFF
TRBJ2-3,.,TRBV7-2,once,TGTGCCAGCAGCTTAGGACTTGGCCCGCGGGATACGCAGTATTTT,CASSLGLGPRDTQYF
TRBJ2-7,TRBD2,TRBV7-8,.,TGTGCCAGCAGCTTAATACGGGAGGGCCGCTACGAGCAGTACTTC,CASSLIREGRYEQYF
TRBJ1-4,.,TRBV15,.,TGTGCCACCAGCAGAGATCTGGGGGCTATTGAAAAACTGTTTTTT,CATSRDLGAIEKLFF
TRBJ1-4,TRBD1,TRBV28,few,TGTGCCAGCAGTACACTAACAGGGGTTAATGAAAAACTGTTTTTT,CASSTLTGVNEKLFF
TRBJ2-7,.,TRBV5-1,.,TGCGCCAGCAGCTTGGCGGTAGGGATTGAGACTAGAGAGCAGTACTTC,CASSLAVGIETREQYF
TRBJ2-1,.,TRBV28,.,TGTGCCAGCAGTTCGCCAGGAAATAAGAATGAGCAGTTCTTC,CASSSPGNKNEQFF
TRBJ1-6,TRBD1,TRBV3-1/TRBV3-2,.,TGTGCCAGCAGCCCGGGCTTCGACAGGGAAAGATCACCCCTCCACTTT,CASSPGFDRERSPLHF
TRBJ2-2,.,TRBV19,many,TGTGCCAGTATCGACACCGCGAACACCGGGGAGCTGTTTTTT,CASIDTANTGELFF
TRBJ1-1,.,TRBV4-3,.,TGCGCCAGCAGCCAAGATCTCCGGACTGAAGCTTTCTTT,CASSQDLRTEAFF
TRBJ2-3,TRBD1,TRBV7-6,.,TGTGCCAGCAGCTCCCTGTCGGACAGGGCCACAGATACGCAGTATTTT,CASSSLSDRATDTQYF
TRBJ1-1,.,TRBV19,few,TGTGCCAGTATTATGAACACTGAAGCTTTCTTT,CASIMNTEAFF
TRBJ2-1,TRBD2,TRBV9,once,TGTGCCAGCAGCGGTACTAGCGGTTACAATGAGCAGTTCTTC,CASSGTSGYNEQFF
TRBJ1-3,.,TRBV18,few,TGTGCCAGCTCACCCGCGGGTACTGGAAACACCATATATTTT,CASSPAGTGNTIYF
TRBJ1-4,.,TRBV14,.,TGTGCCAGCAGCAGGGGACTGAATGAAAAACTGTTTTTT,CASSRGLNEKLFF
TRBJ1-4,.,TRBV28,.,TGTGCCAGCAGTTTACTGGAAAAACTGTTTTTT,CASSLLEKLFF
TRBJ2-1,.,TRBV3-1/TRBV3-2,once,TGTGCCAGCAGCCAATTTCCGAGCCTAAGAGGAAATGAGCAGTTCTTC,CASSQFPSLRGNEQFF
TRBJ2-2,TRBD2,TRBV28,.,TGTGCCAGCAGTCCCCCCACTAGAGGGACTACAATCACCGGGGAGCTGTTTTTT,CASSPPTRGTTITGELFF
TRBJ1-2,.,TRBV6-1,.,TGTGCCAGCAGTGAGATCAGGCTCGGTAACTATGGCTACACCTTC,CASSEIRLGNYGYTF
TRBJ2-2,.,TRBV2,.,TGTGCCAGCAGTTCAACGAACACCGGGGAGCTGTTTTTT,CASSSTNTGELFF
TRBJ2-6,.,TRBV9,.,TGTGCCAGCAGCTTTCGGAGAGCCGGGGCCAACGTCCTGACTTTC,CASSFRRAGANVLTF
TRBJ2-5,.,TRBV7-2,once,TGTGCCAGCAGCCCCCAAGGACCGCAGGGGGAGACCCAGTACTTC,CASSPQGPQGETQYF
TRBJ1-1,.,TRBV5-6,.,TGTGCCAGCAGCACAGACAGTCCTGAAGCTTTCTTT,CASSTDSPEAFF
TRBJ1-1,.,TRBV30,.,TGTGCCTATGAACAGGGTCTTAACACTGAAGCTTTCTTT,CAYEQGLNTEAFF
TRBJ1-4,TRBD1,TRBV18,.,TGTGCCAGCTCACCACCTCCCGGACAGGGCGAAAAACTGTTTTTT,CASSPPPGQGEKLFF
TRBJ1-4,.,TRBV5-6,.,TGTGCCAGCAGCTTGGTCCAGGGTAAAAAAAGATGTGAAAAACTGTTTTTT,CASSLVQGKKRCEKLFF